The sequence of this T cell receptor (beta chain) was determined in a study of T cells in tumors after PD-1 blockade. Study-wide results and caveats: Roughly two fifths of tumor TCR clonotypes were also found in blood.

Libraries were prepared by immunoSEQ multiplex PCR; TCRdb keeps only in-frame clonotypes and omits some of them. Here the sample spans 12,000 or so clones, roughly 63% being singletons. In regard to this clone: What it binds is unknown.

Per the germline V gene, CDR1 is LGHNA and CDR2 is YNFKEQ. This CDR3 contains 14 residues. The germline V and J ends were trimmed by 0 bases and 5 bases, with 8 bases remaining between them. The source is a human donor with basal cell carcinoma. Sequencing was performed on tumor tissue, taken before anti-PD-1 treatment. The chain is built from TRBV4-2 and TRBJ2-1; no clear D gene. The CDR3, as DNA: TGTGCCAGCAGCCAAGACGGTAGACACAATGAGCAGTTCTTC. This sequence encodes CASSQDGRHNEQFF.